This TCR beta chain was documented in a study of blood T cells in healthy people across ages. Germline loops: CDR1 LGHDT, CDR2 YNNKEL (reference sequence). V was clipped by 3 bases and J by 3 bases, with 12 bases between them. The CDR3 consists of 15 residues. The second PCR ran about 6 to 11 cycles with a sample-barcoded 5' primer and J-beta primers. Samples each returned at least 2.5 million CDR3-containing paired-end reads. Each CDR3 protein is one row after TCRdb ran MiXCR on the 5' RACE reads. The repertoire holds 700,000 to 900,000 distinct CDR3 sequences, 53% seen once, with under 50% in the top ten.

J is TRBJ2-1 and V is TRBV3-1; no clear D gene. Sequencing used blood. The TCR originated in a man of 80 years or more in good health. The DNA of the CDR3 is TGTGCCAGCAGCCACCGACCGGAAATCTACAATGAGCAGTTCTTC. Translation gives CASSHRPEIYNEQFF.